The 15 T cell receptor beta chains below were found in one sample sequenced in a study of shared clonotypes between healthy human individuals. TCRdb's table, derived via immunoSEQ multiplex PCR, lists solely in-frame clones and lacks some. The sample has around 990,000 clones, around three quarters seen once. The specimen sequenced was memory CD4+ T cells from PBMCs. As for subset: CD45RA-negative fraction. The receptor set was obtained from a man aged 18 to 30 in good health. Some clones in this sample may be carry-over from other donors' samples.

V gene TRBV5-1 combines with J gene TRBJ1-1, with D perhaps matching TRBD1 (5 bases). This CDR3 comprises 13 residues. CDR1 and CDR2 from the germline V gene are SGHRS and YFSETQ. Trimming left V 5 bases short and J 6 bases short, with 14 bases between. The CDR3 sequence: CASRRTQGAEAFF. CDR3 DNA: TGCGCCAGCAGACGTACCCAGGGAGCTGAAGCTTTCTTT.

The chain recombines TRBV4-1 with TRBJ1-2; unclear D gene. The germline CDR1 and CDR2 sequences are MGHRA and YSYEKL. Trimming removed 4 bases from V and 3 bases from J, with 12 bases in between. CDR3 size: 14 residues. CDR3 region: CASSPILRDYGYTF. The CDR3, as DNA: TGCGCCAGCAGCCCAATTCTTCGGGACTATGGCTACACCTTC.

This rearrangement joins TRBV18 to TRBJ1-1; D uncertain. CDR1 KGHSH and CDR2 LQKENI come from the germline V gene. The CDR3 totals 13 residues. V lost 3 bases to trimming and J lost 2 bases, with 7 bases between them. The CDR3: CASSPSPNTEAFF. The CDR3 nucleotides read TGTGCCAGCTCACCCTCCCCTAACACTGAAGCTTTCTTT.

The chain couples TRBV28 to TRBJ1-1; TRBD1 is a possible D gene (6 bases). CDR1 and CDR2 (germline): MDHEN, SYDVKM. There are 11 residues in the CDR3. V dropped 5 bases and J dropped 8 bases, with 9 bases sitting between them. CDR3: CASSVGQEAFF. The CDR3 coding sequence is TGTGCCAGCAGTGTAGGACAGGAAGCTTTCTTT.

The J gene is TRBJ2-1, the V gene TRBV11-3; 7 bases match TRBD2. The V gene's germline CDR1 is SGHNT and CDR2 YENEEA. V gave up 5 bases and J gave up 9 bases; unmatched junction bases: 13. The CDR3 runs to 15 residues. The CDR3 region has the DNA TGTGCCAGCAGCGCGTCCTCAGCGGGAACGGGTGAGCAGTTCTTC. Translated, it gives CASSASSAGTGEQFF.

This clone occurred a few times. The sample holds other DNA sequences that translate to the same CDR3. The chain's CDR3 is CASSLESVNYGYTF. The DNA for the CDR3 is TGCGCCAGCAGCTTGGAGTCGGTTAACTATGGCTACACCTTC. V is TRBV5-1 and J is TRBJ1-2, with D hard to call. This CDR3 has 14 residues. Between the trimmed V and J ends, which lost 0 bases and 1 base, there was a span of 7 bases. Germline-derived CDR1 and CDR2 are SGHRS and YFSETQ. Variable domain in full (rest from reference TRBV5-1 and TRBJ1-2): KAGVTQTPRYLIKTRGQQVTLSCSPISGHRSVSWYQQTPGQGLQFLFEYFSETQRNKGNFPGRFSGRQFSNSRSEMNVSTLELGDSALYLCASSLESVNYGYTFGSGTRLTVV.

The sample holds one count of this clone. The chain uses TRBV28 and TRBJ2-7, with a possible D match to TRBD2 (5 bases). Trimming stripped 5 bases from V and 2 bases from J, with 16 bases between. CDR3 length: 15 residues. Germline assignment: CDR1 MDHEN and CDR2 SYDVKM. The CDR3 region has the DNA TGTGCCAGCAGTCGGAGGTCTAGAATCCCCTACGAGCAGTACTTC. Protein: CASSRRSRIPYEQYF.

The chain recombines TRBV5-6 with TRBJ2-5, with D possibly being TRBD1 (5 bases). The CDR3 contains 17 residues. The V gene's germline CDR1 is SGHDT and CDR2 YYEEEE. Trimming shortened V by 1 base and J by 3 bases, and 19 bases separated the two germline ends. The CDR3 loop is CASSLWSGNPTKETQYF. CDR3 bases: TGTGCCAGCAGCTTGTGGTCAGGGAACCCAACCAAAGAGACCCAGTACTTC.

V is TRBV18 and J is TRBJ2-3; the match to TRBD2 covers 7 bases. The germline CDR1 and CDR2 sequences are KGHSH and LQKENI. CDR3 length: 15 amino acids. V shed 5 bases, J shed 4 bases, and the junction held 9 bases outside the gene matches. CDR3 nucleotide sequence: TGTGCCAGCTCATCAAGACTAGCCGGTTCAGATACGCAGTATTTT. Translating it yields CASSSRLAGSDTQYF.

V gene TRBV28 combines with J gene TRBJ2-7; D not resolved. Germline CDR1 MDHEN, CDR2 SYDVKM. CDR3 length equals 13 residues. Trimming shortened V by 9 bases and J by 2 bases, and 14 bases separated the two germline ends. As DNA, the CDR3 is TGTGCCAGTAGTCGATCCCCAACCTACGAGCAGTACTTC. It specifies CASSRSPTYEQYF. Supplemented by reference TRBV28 and TRBJ2-7, the full variable domain reads DVKVTQSSRYLVKRTGEKVFLECVQDMDHENMFWYRQDPGLGLRLIYFSYDVKMKEKGDIPEGYSVSREKKERFSLILESASTNQTSMYLCASSRSPTYEQYFGPGTRLTVT.

This clone is a singleton in its sample. A much larger clone sits a single nucleotide away, making a read error possible. CDR3 loop: CASSFTDTQYF. In nucleotides, the CDR3 is TGTGCCAGCAGCTTTACAGATACGCAGTATTTT. The chain combines TRBV5-6 with TRBJ2-3; D is unclear. CDR3 length: 11 residues. Germline V gene data show CDR1 as SGHDT and CDR2 as YYEEEE. Between the trimmed V and J ends, which lost 2 bases and 3 bases, there was a span of 1 base. The full variable domain, completed using reference TRBV5-6 and TRBJ2-3, is DAGVTQSPTHLIKTRGQQVTLRCSPKSGHDTVSWYQQALGQGPQFIFQYYEEEERQRGNFPDRFSGHQFPNYSSELNVNALLLGDSALYLCASSFTDTQYFGPGTRLTVL.

This clone was counted between two and nine times. The V and J genes are TRBV7-3 and TRBJ2-3, with 7 positions matching TRBD2. V gave up 5 bases and J gave up 4 bases; unmatched junction bases: 12. The CDR3 totals 16 residues. Germline CDR1 reads SGHTA; CDR2 reads FQGTGA. DNA of the CDR3: TGTGCCAGCAGCCAGAGGGCTAGCGGTAATGCAGATACGCAGTATTTT. Its translation is CASSQRASGNADTQYF.

This rearrangement joins TRBV10-3 to TRBJ2-1; 9 bases are a match to TRBD2. Germline loops: CDR1 ENHRY, CDR2 SYGVKD. The CDR3 spans 18 residues. The trim removed 3 bases at V and 5 bases at J, leaving 14 bases unmatched. Here the CDR3 DNA reads TGTGCCATCAGTGAATTCTCAGCCTGGACTAGCGAGAACAATGAGCAGTTCTTC. It is translated as CAISEFSAWTSENNEQFF.

The chain has TRBV2 and TRBJ2-7; unclear D gene. Germline CDR1 is SNHLY and CDR2 is FYNNEI. Trimming cost V 8 bases and J 0 bases, with 11 bases left between them. The CDR3 is 13 residues long. The CDR3 here is CASRVQSSYEQYF. For the CDR3, the DNA is TGTGCCAGCCGAGTGCAGAGCTCCTACGAGCAGTACTTC. The full variable domain, rest sourced from reference TRBV2 and TRBJ2-7, is EPEVTQTPSHQVTQMGQEVILRCVPISNHLYFYWYRQILGQKVEFLVSFYNNEISEKSEIFDDQFSVERPDGSNFTLKIRSTKLEDSAMYFCASRVQSSYEQYFGPGTRLTVT.

This chain connects TRBV11-1 to TRBJ2-2; D call uncertain. The length of the CDR3 is 15 residues. V lost 0 bases and J 1 base, leaving 6 bases between the germline ends. Germline V gene lookup returns CDR1 SGHAT and CDR2 FQDESV (reference sequence). Here the CDR3 reads CASSLARRNTGELFF. CDR3 in DNA: TGTGCCAGCAGCTTAGCAAGACGGAACACCGGGGAGCTGTTTTTT. Drawing the rest from reference TRBV11-1 and TRBJ2-2, the complete variable domain is EAEVAQSPRYKITEKSQAVAFWCDPISGHATLYWYRQILGQGPELLVQFQDESVVDDSQLPKDRFSAERLKGVDSTLKIQPAELGDSAMYLCASSLARRNTGELFFGEGSRLTVL.